The entry below describes one T cell receptor beta chain. Antigen specificity is unknown. The record originates from a study of CD8+ T cells in alopecia areata. Trimming removed 4 bases from V and 0 bases from J, with 7 bases in between. CDR1 is MGHRA, CDR2 YSYEKL, per germline. The CDR3 has 14 residues. Following extraction, RNA underwent reverse transcription to cDNA, which served as the sequencing template. Only in-frame clones appear in the TCRdb table, and some are missing; sequencing was by immunoSEQ multiplex PCR. In the table there are roughly 140,000 clones, roughly 82% of which are singletons. Study-level points and caveats: During tofacitinib treatment, many expanded lesional clones remained in scalp and blood.

The treatment was: oral pan-JAK inhibitor, 5-10 mg twice daily. Source: CD8+ T cells sorted from blood, taken at week 4, from a patient treated with tofacitinib. The sequence came from a human donor with alopecia areata. The chain is built from TRBV4-1 and TRBJ2-4; no firm D call. The CDR3 sequence is CASSRNIAKNIQYF. CDR3 nucleotide sequence: TGCGCCAGCAGCCGCAATATAGCCAAAAACATTCAGTACTTC.